These 8 T cell receptor beta chains came from one sample sequenced in a study of regulatory T cells in long-lasting Graves disease. Time point denoted: persistent/refractory GD, antithyroid drugs over 5 years with positive TRAb. PBMCs were the source of the RNA used for TCR sequencing. Building the TCR beta libraries relied on iRepertoire HTBI primers, and CDR3 regions underwent Arm-PCR. MiXCR, run by TCRdb on the multiplex PCR reads, gives a single entry per CDR3 protein. Seen here are over 650,000 distinct CDR3 sequences, about 32% observed once, and the top ten hold under 55%. The sequences come from peripheral blood mononuclear cells (PBMCs), collected when the disease was refractory, from a patient treated with antithyroid drugs. The origin of the receptors is a female donor with Graves disease.

Written as DNA, the CDR3 is TGCAGTGCTAGCGGGGGACTAGCGGGCTACGAGCAGTACTTC. It yields the protein CSASGGLAGYEQYF. V usage is TRBV20-1 and J usage is TRBJ2-7; 12 bases are shared with TRBD2. The trim removed 3 bases at V and 3 bases at J, leaving 3 bases unmatched. The CDR3 covers 14 residues. Looked up from germline, CDR1 is DFQATT and CDR2 is SNEGSKA (reference sequence).

The genes are TRBV5-1 and TRBJ2-5; possible D gene TRBD1, 5 bases. Trimming removed 3 bases from V and 5 bases from J, with 14 bases in between. Germline values: CDR1 SGHRS, CDR2 YFSETQ. The CDR3 has 14 amino acids. The CDR3 nucleotides are TGCGCCAGCAGCTCAAGGGGATTACTGGAGACCCAGTACTTC. Translation gives CASSSRGLLETQYF.

This clonotype was seen a handful of times. The V gene is TRBV6-1, the J gene TRBJ2-5; tentative D call: TRBD2 (5 bases). The DNA end lines up better with TRBJ2-1; the J call may be wrong. CDR1 is MNHNS and CDR2 is SASEGT in the germline V gene. This CDR3 is 13 amino acids long. CDR3 in DNA: TGTGCCAGCAGGCGGGCCTCTAACAATGAGCAGTTCTTC. Its translation: CASRRASNNEQFF.

About this clonotype itself: Likely a read error: the CDR3 ends without its conserved phenylalanine or tryptophan. The chain couples TRBV6-1 to TRBJ1-2; 7 bases line up with TRBD1. V lost 6 bases, J lost 4 bases, and 11 bases stayed unmatched. From germline, CDR1 is MNHNS and CDR2 SASEGT. CDR3 length: 15 residues. The CDR3: CASRPIETGTYGYTL. The CDR3 DNA reads as TGTGCCAGCAGACCAATTGAGACAGGGACCTATGGCTACACCCTC.

This clonotype showed up many times. The rearrangement joins TRBV20-1 to TRBJ1-5; D ambiguous. The V gene's germline CDR1 is DFQATT and CDR2 SNEGSKA (reference sequence). The CDR3 covers 15 residues. V was pared by 0 bases and J by 3 bases, with 12 bases between. CDR3 loop: CSARDSARFNQPQHF. CDR3 sequence (DNA): TGCAGTGCTAGAGATAGCGCGCGATTCAATCAGCCCCAGCATTTT.

The gene calls are TRBV20-1 and TRBJ2-7, with unresolved D. The CDR3 contains 14 residues. Deletions cut 0 bases from V and 1 base from J, with 10 bases between. Germline assignment: CDR1 DFQATT and CDR2 SNEGSKA (reference sequence). CDR3 sequence reads: CSARDLRRSYEQYF. CDR3 bases: TGCAGTGCTAGAGATCTCAGGCGTTCCTACGAGCAGTACTTC.

This clonotype was seen ten or more times. V and J are TRBV29-1 and TRBJ1-1; 7 nucleotides line up with TRBD1. J lost 1 base, V lost 5 bases, and 7 bases had no gene match. Germline V CDR1 and CDR2: SQVTM, ANQGSEA. CDR3 length: 14 amino acids. The DNA of the CDR3 is TGCAGCGTTAAACTTGGACAGGCGAACACTGAAGCTTTCTTT. This sequence encodes CSVKLGQANTEAFF.

This chain links TRBV11-1 with TRBJ2-3; 7 positions agree with TRBD2. With 2 bases clipped from V and 6 bases from J, the junction kept 8 bases outside the gene matches. Germline V gives CDR1 SGHAT, CDR2 FQDESV (reference sequence). CDR3 length: 15 residues. The CDR3 DNA sequence: TGTGCCAGCAGCTTACAAACGGCGGGAGTGGATACGCAGTATTTT. It codes for CASSLQTAGVDTQYF. The full variable domain, its missing parts supplied by reference TRBV11-1 and TRBJ2-3, is EAEVAQSPRYKITEKSQAVAFWCDPISGHATLYWYRQILGQGPELLVQFQDESVVDDSQLPKDRFSAERLKGVDSTLKIQPAELGDSAMYLCASSLQTAGVDTQYFGPGTRLTVL.